Listed below are T cell receptor beta chains from one sample, sequenced in a study of blood T cell repertoires in COVID-19. The assay was immunoSEQ multiplex PCR, and TCRdb's table has in-frame clones only and misses some. The sample has 200,000 to 250,000 clones; around 90% are singletons. Sequences were obtained from peripheral blood. These TCRs come from a man between 70 and 80 years old with acute or convalescent COVID-19. The CDR3 runs from the conserved cysteine through the conserved F or W. D genes are given only for firm matches. Clone size is given for some rows only: seen once, a few or many times, or a class if the clone is expanded.

V,size,J,D,DNA,CDR3
TRBV11-2,-,TRBJ2-3,TRBD2,TGTGCCAGCAGCTTCACTAGCGGTAGCACAGATACGCAGTATTTT,CASSFTSGSTDTQYF
TRBV3-1/TRBV3-2,-,TRBJ2-7,TRBD2,TGTGCCAGCAGCCCAGCGGGGAAGGCCTACGAGCAGTACTTC,CASSPAGKAYEQYF
TRBV6-5,-,TRBJ1-2,-,TGTGCCAGCAGTCGGGGAGCTGGCTACACCTTC,CASSRGAGYTF
TRBV28,-,TRBJ2-3,-,TGTGCCAGCGGAAGACAGGACACAGATACGCAGTATTTT,CASGRQDTDTQYF
TRBV9,few,TRBJ2-7,TRBD2,TGTGCCAGCAGCCCCGGGACTAGCTCCTACGAGCAGTACTTC,CASSPGTSSYEQYF
TRBV5-6,-,TRBJ2-1,TRBD2,TGTGCCAGCAGCTCTGGACTAGCGGGTTACAATGAGCAGTTCTTC,CASSSGLAGYNEQFF
TRBV7-3,-,TRBJ1-2,TRBD1,TGTGCCAGCAGCCGGACAGGGAAGAACTATGGCTACACCTTC,CASSRTGKNYGYTF
TRBV19,few,TRBJ2-1,-,TGTGCCAGTAGTATTGGGCGGGTTGCCTACAATGAGCAGTTCTTC,CASSIGRVAYNEQFF
TRBV5-1,-,TRBJ2-1,TRBD2,TGCGCCAGCAGCGTGGGACTAGCGGAGTACAATGAGCAGTTCTTC,CASSVGLAEYNEQFF
TRBV9,-,TRBJ2-5,-,TGTGCCAGCAGTCAGGGTTGGCAAGAGACCCAGTACTTC,CASSQGWQETQYF
TRBV27,-,TRBJ2-7,-,TGTGCCAGCAGCAAGGAGGGGCTAGCGAGGGGCTACGAGCAGTACTTC,CASSKEGLARGYEQYF
TRBV9,-,TRBJ2-1,TRBD2,TGTGCCAGCAGCGTAGAGGGCGGGAGGGCCTACAATGAGCAGTTCTTC,CASSVEGGRAYNEQFF
TRBV7-3,-,TRBJ1-3,-,TGTGCCAGCAGCCCGACACACACCATATATTTT,CASSPTHTIYF
TRBV6-5,-,TRBJ2-1,TRBD1,TGTGCCAGCAGTCCTCCGGGACAGCGAGGCAATGAGCAGTTCTTC,CASSPPGQRGNEQFF
TRBV5-4,few,TRBJ1-1,-,TGTGCCAGCAGCTTGCAAGCGGGGGATGTAGCTTTCTTT,CASSLQAGDVAFF
TRBV2,once,TRBJ2-7,-,TGTGCCAGCAAGAGGATCCCCTACGAGCAGTACTTC,CASKRIPYEQYF
TRBV2,-,TRBJ1-5,-,TGTGCCAGCAGCCAGACAGGTTCGAATCAGCCCCAGCATTTT,CASSQTGSNQPQHF
TRBV4-3,-,TRBJ1-5,-,TGCGCCAGCAGCCAAGTCAGGGGAAGCAATCAGCCCCAGCATTTT,CASSQVRGSNQPQHF
TRBV5-1,-,TRBJ2-1,-,TGCGCCAGCAATATCGTGAACAACAATGAGCAGTTCTTC,CASNIVNNNEQFF
TRBV7-8,-,TRBJ2-1,TRBD2,TGTGCCAGCAGCTTATTTGGCGGGAGCTCCTACAATGAGCAGTTCTTC,CASSLFGGSSYNEQFF
TRBV7-9,once,TRBJ2-2,TRBD1,TGTGCCAGCAGCTTAGGACAGGGCAACACCGGGGAGCTGTTTTTT,CASSLGQGNTGELFF
TRBV6-1,-,TRBJ2-5,TRBD2,TGTGCCAGCAGTGAAGCTGGACTAGCGGGAGGGCTCCGGGAGACCCAGTACTTC,CASSEAGLAGGLRETQYF